This T cell receptor beta chain was retrieved from a study of blood T cell repertoires in COVID-19. Study summary: The United States, Italy and Spain were the sources of the acute and convalescent COVID-19 samples. From T cells, B-cell-depleted T cells, or PBMCs came the material, which was cDNA or gDNA.

The V and J ends lost 4 bases and 1 base respectively, with 8 bases between them. The germline V gene encodes CDR1 SGHAT and CDR2 FQNNGV. The CDR3 runs 14 residues. Per the study methods: Estimates of nucleated cell counts were drawn from the amplification of reference gene primers. Method: immunoSEQ multiplex PCR; TCRdb's copy keeps in-frame clones and lacks some. That table gives V, J and clone size, and the DNA gave D and trimming. Among tens of thousands of clones listed, over 65% were seen once. This clonotype was obtained from a woman in her 70s with acute or convalescent COVID-19. This chain uses TRBV11-2 with TRBJ1-3; D not certain. Sequencing was carried out using peripheral blood. Here the CDR3 DNA reads TGTGCCAGCAGCTCAGTAAGATCTGGAAACACCATATATTTT. Protein: CASSSVRSGNTIYF.